The 9 T cell receptor beta chains below come from one sample, sequenced in a study of blood T cell repertoires in COVID-19 (dated by TCRdb to the early 2020s). Library method: the immunoSEQ multiplex PCR assay. Held by TCRdb, this immuneACCESS table contains in-frame sequences only and omits some clones. Under half of the omission traces to an unresolved V gene where checked; the cause of the rest is unknown. The sample table shows about 260,000 clones, and roughly 85% are seen once. The top ten clonotypes cover around 10% of the sample. Sequencing used peripheral blood. These receptors were obtained from a woman aged 45-65 years who had recovered from COVID-19.

The rearrangement links TRBV6-1 to TRBJ2-3; no reliable D call. Germline CDR1 reads MNHNS; CDR2 reads SASEGT. CDR3 size: 17 residues. Deletions cut 2 bases from V and 2 bases from J, with 17 bases between. The CDR3 DNA sequence: TGTGCCAGCAGTGAATCAAGAGGAGCTAGTTTCACAGATACGCAGTATTTT. Its translation is CASSESRGASFTDTQYF.

The chain has TRBV5-1 and TRBJ2-3, with 8 bases lining up with TRBD2. The germline CDR1 and CDR2 sequences are SGHRS and YFSETQ. Trimming at V came to 0 bases and at J to 4 bases, leaving 19 bases not matched to a gene. This CDR3 has 20 amino acids. Here the CDR3 reads CASSLGRGAGAITTSDTQYF. In DNA, the CDR3 is TGCGCCAGCAGCTTGGGTCGCGGAGCGGGGGCCATCACAACGTCAGATACGCAGTATTTT.

The chain is built from TRBV4-3 and TRBJ2-7; D might be TRBD2 (5 bases). Germline V gene sequence: CDR1 LGHNA, CDR2 YSLEER. The CDR3 runs to 14 residues. Trimming stripped 4 bases from V and 0 bases from J, with 10 bases between. This CDR3 is CASSPGRDSYEQYF. In DNA, the CDR3 is TGCGCCAGCAGCCCCGGCCGGGACTCCTACGAGCAGTACTTC.

This chain joins TRBV5-1 and TRBJ2-2, with D tentatively TRBD1 (5 bases). Deletions cut 1 base from V and 4 bases from J, with 14 bases between. CDR3 length: 16 amino acids. The germline V gene encodes CDR1 SGHRS and CDR2 YFSETQ. The CDR3 loop is CASSLTGQDSTGELFF. In DNA, the CDR3 is TGCGCCAGCAGCTTGACAGGCCAGGATTCCACCGGGGAGCTGTTTTTT.

CDR3 residues: CASSASGSGVETQYF. The CDR3 DNA reads TGCGCCAGCAGCGCCAGTGGGAGCGGGGTGGAGACCCAGTACTTC. This sequence joins TRBV5-1 and TRBJ2-5; 7 bases fit TRBD2. CDR3 length: 15 residues. Germline V CDR1 and CDR2: SGHRS, YFSETQ. V dropped 4 bases and J dropped 5; count of bases not matched to a gene: 11.

The chain employs TRBV20-1 and TRBJ2-7; D is unresolved. V gave up 6 bases and J gave up 3 bases, with 9 bases separating them. Germline V lookup: CDR1 DFQATT, CDR2 SNEGSKA (reference sequence). CDR3 length: 11 amino acids. The CDR3 spells CSAPLVYEQYF. CDR3 DNA sequence: TGCAGTGCCCCGCTAGTCTACGAGCAGTACTTC.

This clone has a single count. The chain recombines TRBV5-1 with TRBJ2-2, with D possibly TRBD2 on 5 matching bases. V dropped 3 bases and J dropped 0 bases, with 6 bases sitting between them. The CDR3 sequence is 14 residues long. Germline V gene data show CDR1 as SGHRS and CDR2 as YFSETQ. The CDR3 reads CASSYGANTGELFF. For the CDR3, the DNA is TGCGCCAGCAGCTACGGGGCGAACACCGGGGAGCTGTTTTTT.

V is TRBV2 and J is TRBJ1-2, with 7 bases fitting TRBD1. The ends lost 4 bases at V and 3 bases at J; junction bases unmatched: 5. The CDR3 is 14 amino acids. Germline CDR1 SNHLY, CDR2 FYNNEI. CDR3 coding DNA: TGTGCCAGCAGTGTGGACAGGCGATACTATGGCTACACCTTC. It specifies CASSVDRRYYGYTF.

The chain couples TRBV27 to TRBJ2-7, with D possibly TRBD2 on 6 matching bases. From germline, CDR1 is MNHEY and CDR2 SMNVEV (reference sequence). Trimming removed 9 bases at V and 3 bases at J, with 12 bases between. This CDR3 comprises 12 residues. The DNA of the CDR3 is TGTGCCAGGGGAGGCTCGGACTACGAGCAGTACTTC. Translating it yields CARGGSDYEQYF.